Shown below are 21 T cell receptor beta chains from a single sample sequenced in a study of T cells in Graves' hyperthyroidism and ophthalmopathy. Researchers took RNA transcripts and amplified the TCR beta CDR3 regions from them. When the TCR CDR3 underwent first-round RT-PCR, the HTBI primer set was used. TCRdb fed the multiplex PCR reads into MiXCR, producing one record per CDR3 protein. This table has hundreds of thousands of distinct CDR3 sequences, around 20% appearing once. Input material: blood. The origin of the receptors is a man aged 35 to 55 with Graves' ophthalmopathy.

CDR3 region: CASSLVSGTEETQYF. The CDR3 DNA reads as TGTGCCAGCAGCTTAGTGTCAGGGACCGAAGAGACCCAGTACTTC. J is TRBJ2-5 and V is TRBV7-9; tentatively, D is TRBD1 or TRBD2 (5 bases each). The CDR3 sequence is 15 residues long. V was clipped by 1 base and J by 3 bases, with 12 bases between them. Germline CDR1 and CDR2: SEHNR and FQNEAQ (reference sequence).

This clonotype was counted only a few times. The chain has TRBV12-3 or TRBV12-4 and TRBJ1-6; D gene ambiguous. The V end lost 1 base, the J end lost 5 bases, and 3 bases lay between the germline ends. This CDR3 has 13 amino acids. DNA for the CDR3: TGTGCCAGCAGTTTAGACAATAATTCACCCCTCCACTTT. Encoded protein: CASSLDNNSPLHF.

The chain has TRBV7-9 and TRBJ2-1; D unresolved. Germline CDR1 SEHNR, CDR2 FQNEAQ (reference sequence). V was cut by 2 bases and J by 8 bases, with 4 bases left in between. The CDR3 consists of 11 residues. The CDR3, as DNA: TGTGCCAGCAGCTTAAATGATGAGCAGTTCTTC. It codes for CASSLNDEQFF.

This clonotype was seen a handful of times. The chain carries TRBV27 and TRBJ2-1; 14 bases match TRBD2. Trimming at V came to 5 bases and at J to 7 bases, leaving 10 bases not matched to a gene. This CDR3 comprises 17 residues. The germline gives CDR1 MNHEY, CDR2 SMNVEV (reference sequence). The CDR3 sequence is CASSQTSGRAYTNEQFF. CDR3 bases: TGTGCCAGCAGTCAGACTAGCGGGAGGGCCTACACGAATGAGCAGTTCTTC.

This clonotype was counted at least ten times. The V and J genes are TRBV28 and TRBJ2-7; TRBD1 matches 8 bases. V dropped 8 bases and J dropped 6; count of bases not matched to a gene: 15. The CDR3 extends over 15 amino acids. Germline V gene sequence: CDR1 MDHEN, CDR2 SYDVKM. The CDR3 DNA follows: TGTGCCAGCGACTCCGCCCAGGACAGGGCGGTCGAGCAGTACTTC. Translated: CASDSAQDRAVEQYF.

Regarding this clonotype: It may be a read error: a sequence one base away is much more abundant. V gene TRBV30 combines with J gene TRBJ2-1; D gene unclear. Between the trimmed V and J ends, which lost 0 bases and 6 bases, there was a span of 9 bases. Germline V gene sequence: CDR1 GTSNPN, CDR2 SVGIG (reference sequence). The CDR3 has 13 amino acids. Here the CDR3 DNA reads TGTGCCTGGAGTGTATGGTCCGGCAATGAGCAGTTCTTC. It yields the protein CAWSVWSGNEQFF.

This chain connects TRBV5-6 to TRBJ2-1; perhaps TRBD2 as D (5 bases). CDR1 SGHDT and CDR2 YYEEEE come from the germline V gene. CDR3 length: 17 amino acids. The ends were cut back, 1 base at V and 0 bases at J, with 14 bases in the middle. The CDR3 sequence: CASSLSQRINSYNEQFF. CDR3 coding DNA: TGTGCCAGCAGCTTGTCGCAGCGGATAAACTCCTACAATGAGCAGTTCTTC.

This clonotype was picked up many times. This chain uses TRBV30 with TRBJ2-1; the D is unclear. Germline assignment: CDR1 GTSNPN and CDR2 SVGIG (reference sequence). V was shortened by 0 bases and J by 7 bases, with 7 bases between the two germline ends. This CDR3 has 12 residues. This CDR3 reads CAWSVATNEQFF. The CDR3 DNA reads TGTGCCTGGAGTGTAGCGACTAATGAGCAGTTCTTC.

The table lists this clonotype with a few counts. The CDR3 sequence: CATSVGTDTGELFF. DNA for the CDR3: TGTGCCACCAGCGTCGGGACAGACACCGGGGAGCTGTTTTTT. This sequence joins TRBV6-1 and TRBJ2-2; 7 bases align to TRBD1. The germline CDR1 and CDR2 sequences are MNHNS and SASEGT. V trimming: 10 bases; J trimming: 3 bases; junction bases outside the gene matches: 8. The CDR3 is made up of 14 amino acids.

This clonotype was seen more than once but under ten times. The chain uses TRBV7-2 and TRBJ1-3; D is unclear. The CDR3 runs to 12 residues. Trimming left V 8 bases short and J 4 bases short, with 9 bases between. Germline CDR1 SGHTA, CDR2 FQGNSA. In DNA form, the CDR3 reads TGTGCCAGCGCTTCGGACGGAAACACCATATATTTT. Its translation is CASASDGNTIYF. Full variable domain (outside the CDR3, taken from reference TRBV7-2 and TRBJ1-3): GAGVSQSPSNKVTEKGKDVELRCDPISGHTALYWYRQSLGQGLEFLIYFQGNSAPDKSGLPSDRFSAERTGGSVSTLTIQRTQQEDSAVYLCASASDGNTIYFGEGSWLTVV.

A note on this clonotype: It may be a read error: a sequence one base away is much more abundant. The conserved phenylalanine or tryptophan normally closing the CDR3 is absent here, so this likely arose from a read error. This sequence joins TRBV12-3 or TRBV12-4 and TRBJ1-2, with D perhaps matching TRBD1 (5 bases). V gave up 5 bases and J gave up 4 bases, with 11 bases separating them. This CDR3 comprises 13 residues. CDR3: CASSPTAAYGYTS. CDR3 sequence (DNA): TGTGCCAGCAGTCCGACAGCTGCCTATGGCTACACCTCC.

V and J are TRBV4-3 and TRBJ1-4; possible D gene TRBD1, 5 bases. Per the germline V gene, CDR1 is LGHNA and CDR2 is YSLEER. V lost 1 base, J lost 3 bases, and 9 bases lay in between. CDR3 size: 15 residues. The CDR3 here is CASSQVQGANEKLFF. CDR3 sequence (DNA): TGCGCCAGCAGCCAAGTCCAAGGGGCTAATGAAAAACTGTTTTTT.

There are many counts of this clonotype. The CDR3 spells CASSFDRSNTEAFF. The CDR3 DNA is TGTGCCAGCAGCTTTGACAGATCGAACACTGAAGCTTTCTTT. The V call is TRBV5-4, the J call TRBJ1-1; weak D call: TRBD1 (5 bases). Trimming took 2 bases from V and 1 from J, leaving 9 bases between them. Germline-derived CDR1 and CDR2 are SGHNT and YYREEE (reference sequence). The CDR3 is 14 residues long.

The rearrangement joins TRBV24-1 to TRBJ2-1; D is unclear. The CDR3 spans 12 residues. V was pared by 4 bases and J by 8 bases, with 8 bases between. Germline loops: CDR1 KGHDR, CDR2 SFDVKD. CDR3 in amino acids: CATSDPYHEQFF. CDR3 bases: TGTGCCACCAGTGACCCTTACCATGAGCAGTTCTTC.

The chain combines TRBV27 with TRBJ2-2; D is unclear. V was pared by 6 bases and J by 7 bases, with 12 bases between. This CDR3 has 13 residues. From germline, CDR1 is MNHEY and CDR2 SMNVEV (reference sequence). DNA of the CDR3: TGTGCCAGCAGCCCCCCCGCGATCGGGGAGCTGTTTTTT. Translation: CASSPPAIGELFF.

V and J are TRBV12-3 or TRBV12-4 and TRBJ2-5; D may be TRBD2 (5 bases). CDR3 length: 13 residues. V was pared by 6 bases and J by 5 bases, with 13 bases between. The CDR3 loop reads CASSPLRGETQYF. The CDR3 bases are TGTGCCAGCAGCCCCCTGCGCGGGGAGACCCAGTACTTC.

V and J are TRBV12-3 or TRBV12-4 and TRBJ1-4; no definite D call. The CDR3 is made up of 14 amino acids. V was cut by 5 bases and J by 8 bases, with 15 bases left in between. This CDR3 reads CASSPQRVGEKLFF. The DNA of the CDR3 is TGTGCCAGCAGTCCCCAGAGAGTGGGAGAAAAACTGTTTTTT.

DNA for the CDR3: TGTGCCAGCAGCTTACGAGAACTCACCACAGATACGCAGTATTTT. This sequence encodes CASSLRELTTDTQYF. The V gene is TRBV7-9, the J gene TRBJ2-3; no firm D call. Trimming left V 2 bases short and J 2 bases short, with 11 bases between. Germline lookup yields CDR1 SEHNR and CDR2 FQNEAQ (reference sequence). CDR3 length: 15 residues.

The table lists this clonotype with a few counts. The gene calls are TRBV6-1 and TRBJ1-2; no clear D gene. The CDR3 is made up of 16 amino acids. Per the germline V gene, CDR1 is MNHNS and CDR2 is SASEGT. V lost 0 bases and J 7 bases, leaving 18 bases between the germline ends. CDR3 amino acids: CASSEAAPGTAGGYTF. The DNA of the CDR3 is TGTGCCAGCAGTGAAGCGGCCCCGGGCACTGCGGGTGGCTACACCTTC.

The chain has TRBV5-1 and TRBJ1-1; D gene ambiguous. The CDR3 has 16 residues. Germline lookup yields CDR1 SGHRS and CDR2 YFSETQ. Trimming took 4 bases from V and 0 from J, leaving 16 bases between them. The CDR3 loop reads CASSVRGIEMNTEAFF. The CDR3, as DNA: TGCGCCAGCAGCGTCCGTGGGATTGAAATGAACACTGAAGCTTTCTTT.

This clonotype was recorded a few times. The genes are TRBV20-1 and TRBJ2-1; 10 bases map to TRBD2. Losses at the gene ends were 2 bases for V and 0 bases for J; bases not matched to a gene: 1. This CDR3 has 15 amino acids. Germline loops: CDR1 DFQATT, CDR2 SNEGSKA (reference sequence). CDR3 in DNA: TGCAGTGCTAGACTAGCGGGGGACTCCTACAATGAGCAGTTCTTC. It specifies CSARLAGDSYNEQFF.